The 30 T cell receptor beta chains given below trace back to one sample, sequenced in a study of identical twins. From the 5' RACE reads, TCRdb called clonotypes with MiXCR, one entry per CDR3 protein. The table includes 700,000 or so distinct CDR3 sequences, under 9% detected once. In addition, the sample was reused for a study of yellow fever vaccine responses in identical twins.

Material for sequencing was PBMCs. These receptors all stem from a young woman in good health.

This clonotype was counted between two and nine times. This chain uses TRBV7-9 with TRBJ1-2; no clear D. Between the trimmed V and J ends, which lost 4 bases and 7 bases, there was a span of 19 bases. The CDR3 totals 15 residues. Germline V gene data show CDR1 as SEHNR and CDR2 as FQNEAQ (reference sequence). The CDR3 reads CASSSTAPWSGGYTF. Written as DNA, the CDR3 is TGTGCCAGCAGCTCAACAGCGCCTTGGTCGGGTGGCTACACCTTC.

This clonotype occurred a few times. The chain has TRBV20-1 and TRBJ2-2; D remains ambiguous. This CDR3 contains 12 residues. Germline CDR1 and CDR2: DFQATT and SNEGSKA (reference sequence). V was shortened by 1 base and J by 5 bases, with 5 bases between the two germline ends. In nucleotides, the CDR3 is TGCAGTGCTAGAGTGGTGACCGGGGAGCTGTTTTTT. It encodes CSARVVTGELFF.

The table lists this clonotype with many counts. Written as DNA, the CDR3 is TGTGCCAGCAGCCTCACTAGCGGTGACCGAGATACGCAGTATTTT. Its translation is CASSLTSGDRDTQYF. The chain has TRBV7-2 and TRBJ2-3, with TRBD2 matching 8 bases. This CDR3 is 15 amino acids long. The germline gives CDR1 SGHTA, CDR2 FQGNSA. V was clipped by 5 bases and J by 5 bases; unmatched bases: 9.

This clonotype was seen ten or more times. The rearrangement joins TRBV3-1 to TRBJ2-4; D is unresolved. Trimming took off 2 bases at V and 6 bases at J, with 8 bases between the two ends. This CDR3 comprises 13 residues. CDR1 is LGHDT and CDR2 is YNNKEL in the germline V gene (reference sequence). The CDR3 DNA reads as TGTGCCAGCAGCCAAAGTTCAGGAAACATTCAGTACTTC. It codes for CASSQSSGNIQYF.

The genes are TRBV7-9 and TRBJ1-4, with D perhaps matching TRBD1 (6 bases). Between the trimmed V and J ends, which lost 6 bases and 3 bases, there was a span of 11 bases. Germline CDR1 and CDR2: SEHNR and FQNEAQ (reference sequence). The CDR3 is 14 amino acids. The CDR3 nucleotides are TGTGCCAGCAGTTTTGGGGGCCCTAATGAAAAACTGTTTTTT. This encodes CASSFGGPNEKLFF. The full variable domain, completed using reference TRBV7-9 and TRBJ1-4, is DTGVSQNPRHKITKRGQNVTFRCDPISEHNRLYWYRQTLGQGPEFLTYFQNEAQLEKSRLLSDRFSAERPKGSFSTLEIQRTEQGDSAMYLCASSFGGPNEKLFFGSGTQLSVL.

The chain has TRBV6-1 and TRBJ2-3; D ambiguous. The CDR3 is made up of 17 amino acids. Trimming took off 7 bases at V and 1 base at J, with 21 bases between the two ends. CDR1 is MNHNS and CDR2 is SASEGT in the germline V gene. CDR3 protein: CASTPLTPGPRTDTQYF. The CDR3 DNA reads TGTGCCAGCACCCCTCTCACTCCAGGACCCCGCACAGATACGCAGTATTTT.

This clonotype showed up just a few times. The V call is TRBV4-3, the J call TRBJ2-2; D is perhaps TRBD1 (6 bases). V was cut by 2 bases and J by 0 bases, with 10 bases left in between. The CDR3 is 16 residues long. From germline, CDR1 is LGHNA and CDR2 YSLEER. The CDR3 here is CASSQLWTANTGELFF. The CDR3 DNA sequence: TGCGCCAGCAGCCAACTATGGACAGCGAACACCGGGGAGCTGTTTTTT.

This chain joins TRBV6-1 and TRBJ2-3; D unresolved. The germline V and J ends were trimmed by 4 bases and 0 bases, with 11 bases remaining between them. The germline V gene encodes CDR1 MNHNS and CDR2 SASEGT. The CDR3 has 15 amino acids. CDR3 DNA sequence: TGTGCCAGCAGTGTCGACTCGCGTAGCACAGATACGCAGTATTTT. Protein: CASSVDSRSTDTQYF.

This chain connects TRBV4-1 to TRBJ1-4; a weak D match, TRBD1 (5 bases). With 2 bases removed from V and 7 bases from J, the gap between germline ends came to 11 bases. The CDR3 loop spans 14 amino acids. Germline CDR1 reads MGHRA; CDR2 reads YSYEKL. CDR3 region: CASSQQGLSEKLFF. The CDR3 nucleotides read TGCGCCAGCAGCCAACAGGGTTTAAGTGAAAAACTGTTTTTT.

The gene calls are TRBV18 and TRBJ2-4; D not certain. V was cut by 0 bases and J by 3 bases, with 12 bases left in between. This CDR3 has 16 residues. Germline CDR1 reads KGHSH; CDR2 reads LQKENI. The DNA for the CDR3 is TGTGCCAGCTCACCACCCCAGGAGAAAGGCAAAAACATTCAGTACTTC. This gives the protein CASSPPQEKGKNIQYF.

This clonotype was recorded at least ten times. V gene TRBV6-5 combines with J gene TRBJ2-1, with TRBD2 matching over 11 bases. The CDR3 is 17 amino acids. The germline CDR1 and CDR2 sequences are MNHEY and SVGAGI. The V segment lost 2 bases and the J segment 2 bases; nucleotides outside the gene matches: 5. The CDR3 region has the DNA TGTGCCAGCAGTTACAGGGGTAGCGGGAGGGCCTACAATGAGCAGTTCTTC. This gives the protein CASSYRGSGRAYNEQFF.

This clonotype was recorded at least ten times. This sequence joins TRBV2 and TRBJ2-2; 11 positions match TRBD1. The V gene's germline CDR1 is SNHLY and CDR2 FYNNEI. V was clipped by 2 bases and J by 0 bases; unmatched bases: 5. This CDR3 has 18 residues. CDR3 nucleotide sequence: TGTGCCAGCAGTGAACGTTGGACAGGGGGCGCGAACACCGGGGAGCTGTTTTTT. Amino acid sequence: CASSERWTGGANTGELFF.

This clonotype has more than one count but fewer than ten. The chain couples TRBV12-3 or TRBV12-4 to TRBJ1-1; D is unclear. Trimming removed 2 bases at V and 1 base at J, with 11 bases between. This CDR3 region has 15 residues. CDR3 protein: CASSLIVGKNTEAFF. The CDR3 nucleotides read TGTGCCAGCAGTTTAATTGTTGGGAAGAACACTGAAGCTTTCTTT.

Only a few counts were recorded for this clonotype. V and J are TRBV5-1 and TRBJ2-5; TRBD1 matches at 9 bases. Germline V lookup: CDR1 SGHRS, CDR2 YFSETQ. The CDR3 length is 16 residues. V was clipped by 4 bases and J by 3 bases; unmatched bases: 10. The CDR3: CASSPGDRELKETQYF. The CDR3 nucleotides are TGCGCCAGCAGCCCGGGGGACAGGGAGTTGAAAGAGACCCAGTACTTC.

The V and J genes are TRBV12-3 or TRBV12-4 and TRBJ2-1; no reliable D call. The CDR3 totals 12 residues. The V gene lost 6 bases and the J gene lost 4 bases, with 7 bases spanning the gap. CDR3 amino acids: CASRDPYNEQFF. CDR3 sequence (DNA): TGTGCCAGCAGGGACCCGTACAATGAGCAGTTCTTC.

The table lists this clonotype with many counts. The chain uses TRBV3-1 and TRBJ1-1; D unclear. Germline-derived CDR1 and CDR2 are LGHDT and YNNKEL (reference sequence). The CDR3 length is 14 residues. Between the trimmed V and J ends, which lost 5 bases and 1 base, there was a span of 11 bases. The CDR3 spells CASSFIGRNTEAFF. The CDR3 DNA follows: TGTGCCAGCAGCTTCATAGGTCGGAACACTGAAGCTTTCTTT.

This clonotype came up many times. The chain has TRBV28 and TRBJ2-2; 9 nucleotides align to TRBD1. Germline lookup yields CDR1 MDHEN and CDR2 SYDVKM. V lost 6 bases, J lost 1 base, and 6 bases stayed unmatched. The CDR3 sequence is 16 residues long. The CDR3 region is CASRHGDRVNTGELFF. The CDR3 DNA reads as TGTGCCAGCAGACATGGGGACAGGGTGAACACCGGGGAGCTGTTTTTT.

This clonotype was seen a few times. The chain recombines TRBV5-6 with TRBJ2-7; D tentatively fits TRBD1 or TRBD2 (6 bases each). The germline V gene has CDR1 SGHDT and CDR2 YYEEEE. Trimming removed 0 bases from V and 5 bases from J, with 12 bases in between. The CDR3 runs 14 residues. CDR3 loop: CASSLVGAGNEQYF. For the CDR3, the DNA is TGTGCCAGCAGCTTGGTGGGGGCGGGAAACGAGCAGTACTTC. Full variable domain (outside the CDR3, taken from reference TRBV5-6 and TRBJ2-7): DAGVTQSPTHLIKTRGQQVTLRCSPKSGHDTVSWYQQALGQGPQFIFQYYEEEERQRGNFPDRFSGHQFPNYSSELNVNALLLGDSALYLCASSLVGAGNEQYFGPGTRLTVT.

This clonotype has ten or more counts. This chain uses TRBV6-1 with TRBJ2-6, with D tentatively TRBD2 (5 bases). Germline lookup yields CDR1 MNHNS and CDR2 SASEGT. Trimming left V 6 bases short and J 0 bases short, with 12 bases between. The CDR3 is 16 residues long. CDR3 in amino acids: CASRREGLSGANVLTF. The CDR3 DNA reads TGTGCCAGCAGGAGAGAAGGACTCTCTGGGGCCAACGTCCTGACTTTC.

The J gene is TRBJ2-7, the V gene TRBV7-9; D may be TRBD1 (6 bases). Between the trimmed V and J ends, which lost 5 bases and 6 bases, there was a span of 8 bases. Germline V gene data show CDR1 as SEHNR and CDR2 as FQNEAQ (reference sequence). The CDR3 length is 11 residues. CDR3 in amino acids: CASSRDTEQYF. The CDR3 DNA reads TGTGCCAGCAGCCGGGACACCGAGCAGTACTTC.

A few counts support this clonotype. This chain uses TRBV12-3 or TRBV12-4 with TRBJ2-1, with D possibly being TRBD1 (5 bases). This CDR3 comprises 15 residues. V lost 5 bases, J lost 6 bases, and 17 bases lay in between. The CDR3 DNA sequence: TGTGCCAGCAGTGACACGACAGCGTTATTCAATGAGCAGTTCTTC. Its translation: CASSDTTALFNEQFF.

This clonotype has a handful of counts. The J gene is TRBJ2-7, the V gene TRBV4-2; 9 nucleotides match TRBD1. This CDR3 is built from 14 residues. V shed 2 bases and J 4 bases; nucleotides not matched to a gene: 3. CDR1 is LGHNA and CDR2 is YNFKEQ in the germline V gene. The CDR3, as DNA: TGTGCCAGCAGCCAACAGGGACAGGGTTACGAGCAGTACTTC. Its protein is CASSQQGQGYEQYF.

This clonotype was found many times. The chain has TRBV6-5 and TRBJ2-7; TRBD1 aligns across 9 bases. V dropped 4 bases and J dropped 6; count of bases not matched to a gene: 7. CDR1 and CDR2 from the germline V gene are MNHEY and SVGAGI. This CDR3 has 14 residues. Here the CDR3 reads CASSFEDRGFEQYF. The CDR3 nucleotides are TGTGCCAGCAGTTTCGAAGACAGGGGGTTCGAGCAGTACTTC.

At least ten counts were recorded for this clonotype. The genes are TRBV7-2 and TRBJ2-2; the D gene is possibly TRBD2 (5 bases). Trimming took 2 bases from V and 0 from J, leaving 10 bases between them. Germline lookup yields CDR1 SGHTA and CDR2 FQGNSA. This CDR3 has 16 amino acids. For the CDR3, the DNA is TGTGCCAGCAGCTTATTAGCGCGAGCGAACACCGGGGAGCTGTTTTTT. Residues: CASSLLARANTGELFF.

This clonotype has more than one count but fewer than ten. The gene calls are TRBV20-1 and TRBJ2-5, with 15 bases that match TRBD2. Germline CDR1 is DFQATT and CDR2 is SNEGSKA (reference sequence). The V segment lost 5 bases and the J segment 5 bases; nucleotides outside the gene matches: 9. The CDR3 has 16 residues. For the CDR3, the DNA is TGCAGTGCTGCCCGGACTAGCGGGGGGGCCGAGGAGACCCAGTACTTC. Translation: CSAARTSGGAEETQYF.

This clonotype was counted between two and nine times. V gene TRBV29-1 combines with J gene TRBJ2-5; D possibly uses TRBD1 or TRBD2 (5 bases each). The CDR3 spans 15 residues. Trimming removed 5 bases at V and 2 bases at J, with 18 bases between. From germline, CDR1 is SQVTM and CDR2 ANQGSEA. CDR3 sequence reads: CSVTTKGTKQETQYF. CDR3 nucleotides: TGCAGCGTTACTACGAAGGGGACCAAGCAAGAGACCCAGTACTTC.

This clonotype has at least ten counts. V is TRBV5-1 and J is TRBJ2-3, with D unresolved. Germline V gene lookup returns CDR1 SGHRS and CDR2 YFSETQ. CDR3 length equals 12 residues. V was cut by 4 bases and J by 2 bases, with 5 bases left in between. The CDR3 coding sequence is TGCGCCAGCAGCGGCTACACAGATACGCAGTATTTT. It specifies CASSGYTDTQYF. Using reference TRBV5-1 and TRBJ2-3 for the parts outside the CDR3, the full variable domain is KAGVTQTPRYLIKTRGQQVTLSCSPISGHRSVSWYQQTPGQGLQFLFEYFSETQRNKGNFPGRFSGRQFSNSRSEMNVSTLELGDSALYLCASSGYTDTQYFGPGTRLTVL.

At least ten counts were recorded for this clonotype. The chain couples TRBV12-3 or TRBV12-4 to TRBJ2-5; D assignment may be TRBD1 or TRBD2 (6 bases each). The CDR3 totals 14 residues. Between the trimmed V and J ends, which lost 4 bases and 4 bases, there was a span of 13 bases. CDR3 protein: CASSSREGGETQYF. The CDR3 nucleotides read TGTGCCAGCAGTTCCCGCGAGGGGGGAGAGACCCAGTACTTC.

The chain joins TRBV6-1 to TRBJ2-6, with a tentative D call TRBD2 (5 bases). This CDR3 has 14 amino acids. Trimming took 10 bases from V and 2 from J, leaving 12 bases between them. CDR1 and CDR2 from the germline V gene are MNHNS and SASEGT. DNA for the CDR3: TGTGCCACCCAGGCCGGGGCTGGGGCCAACGTCCTGACTTTC. Protein sequence: CATQAGAGANVLTF.

The chain carries TRBV7-9 and TRBJ2-1; the D is unclear. Germline lookup yields CDR1 SEHNR and CDR2 FQNEAQ (reference sequence). Trimming cost V 5 bases and J 7 bases, with 12 bases left between them. The CDR3 is 13 residues long. The CDR3 DNA reads as TGTGCCAGCAGCCAGACCCTAGAAAATGAGCAGTTCTTC. Translated: CASSQTLENEQFF. Looking up the rest from reference TRBV7-9 and TRBJ2-1 gives the full variable domain: DTGVSQNPRHKITKRGQNVTFRCDPISEHNRLYWYRQTLGQGPEFLTYFQNEAQLEKSRLLSDRFSAERPKGSFSTLEIQRTEQGDSAMYLCASSQTLENEQFFGPGTRLTVL.